This T cell receptor (beta chain) was sequenced for a study of cytomegalovirus exposure and HLA in healthy donors (dated by TCRdb to about 2017). About the investigation overall: According to a later analysis, one platform produced both the 110 or so validation repertoires and the 700 or so repertoires of the first cohort. To predict cytomegalovirus infection status, the study brought together high-throughput TCR immunosequencing, statistical association of individual TCRs with disease status, and machine learning. In addition to the first cohort of roughly 700 subjects, a separate validation cohort of 120 different subjects was used. The study aimed to test whether signatures of past pathogen exposure could be identified by cataloging public T cell receptors. What the study reported, not specific to this receptor: In the study, roughly 160 TCR beta chains were listed as associated with cytomegalovirus. In vitro tests confirmed that three of the cytomegalovirus-associated TCR beta chains recognize cytomegalovirus antigens. Most TCR sequences were observed very rarely across donors, whereas some public TCRs were present in many individuals. A later analysis had no HLA typing for the validation cohort, so co-occurrence there was scored across all 110 or so repertoires. Cytomegalovirus status was reported to be diagnosed by the classifier with high specificity and sensitivity in both the original and validation cohorts. According to the authors, the approach could potentially be generalized to other disease states and immunological phenotypes. Of the cluster scores, approximately 95% were above 0 in a later analysis, which found that TCRs clustered in the first cohort also tended to co-occur in the 120 validation repertoires.

The library came from the immunoSEQ multiplex PCR assay. Processing in the source paper ran as follows. A statistical classification framework was built to diagnose cytomegalovirus status from the catalog of TCR beta chain sequences. TCRdb retrieved this table from immuneACCESS and kept in-frame rearrangements only. Not all clones are present; in checked studies, unresolved V genes account for under half, and no reason is known for the remainder. V and J calls and clone size are copied from that table; D and trimming were computed from the DNA. Across this sample there are more than 80,000 clones, with 96% seen only once. Of the sample, about 1.3% is held by the ten largest clones. This clone was observed a single time. Its antigen specificity is not known. No clone much larger than this one lies a single base away; base qualities are absent. Donors formed part of the validation cohort, which comprised fewer than 150 subjects and was distinct from the first cohort of under 800 subjects.

Trimmed from V: 6 bases; trimmed from J: 7 bases; junction bases lacking a gene match: 4. The CDR3 starts with the cysteine, ends with the phenylalanine, and has 14 residues. Only the CDR3 part of the read is kept: 42 bases, read in frame from the first base. CDR1 MNHNY and CDR2 SVGAGI are derived from the germline V gene (reference sequence). The V and J genes are TRBV6-6 and TRBJ2-1; 12 middle bases align to TRBD1. The clonotype originates from a woman between 18 and 30 years old in good health and CMV-seronegative. The material sequenced was PBMCs. CDR3 sequence: CASSGTGGFNEQFF. The DNA reads TGTGCCAGCAGCGGGACAGGGGGCTTTAATGAGCAGTTCTTC.